This TCR beta chain was recovered during a study of T cells in Graves' hyperthyroidism and ophthalmopathy. Amplified regions were TCR beta CDR3 sequences from RNA transcripts. With the HTBI primer set, the TCR CDR3 went through a first round of RT-PCR. TCRdb ran MiXCR on the multiplex PCR reads and lists one entry per CDR3 protein. The table records 350,000 or so distinct CDR3 sequences, less than 20% of them present only once. This clonotype has ten or more counts. The CDR3 totals 15 residues. In germline, CDR1 is SGHVS, CDR2 FQNEAQ. The V gene lost 5 bases and the J gene lost 5 bases, with 18 bases spanning the gap.

This chain connects TRBV7-8 to TRBJ1-1; D remains ambiguous. This receptor was taken from a woman aged 35 to 49 with Graves' ophthalmopathy. Sequenced input: blood. CDR3 bases: TGTGCCAGCAGCGTAAACCAAGGGCTGGGGACTGAAGCTTTCTTT. Translating it yields CASSVNQGLGTEAFF.